Below, 23 T cell receptor beta chains from the same sample are listed, as sequenced in a study of CD8 T cells in ankylosing spondylitis. General observations from the study: What appeared characteristic of ankylosing spondylitis blood was a TCR beta motif of about eight highly homologous variants.

Antigen specificity for these receptors is unknown. In TCRdb, the 5' RACE reads were re-called with MiXCR into one record per CDR3 protein. The data contain 200,000 to 250,000 distinct CDR3 sequences, about 7.3% of them singletons. Sequenced: blood, either unsorted or a sorted T cell fraction (not recorded which). The origin of the receptors is a male donor with ankylosing spondylitis.

J is TRBJ2-7 and V is TRBV10-3; 7 bases agree with TRBD1. In germline, CDR1 is ENHRY, CDR2 SYGVKD. With V trimmed by 8 bases and J by 1 base, 5 bases remained unmatched. CDR3 length equals 13 residues. This chain's CDR3 is CAIGGTDSYEQYF. CDR3 coding DNA: TGTGCCATCGGTGGGACAGATTCCTACGAGCAGTACTTC.

In its sample, this clonotype was seen many times. The CDR3, as DNA: TGTGCCAGCAGTTGGGATAGATCCTACGAGCAGTACTTC. Protein sequence: CASSWDRSYEQYF. The rearrangement links TRBV6-2 or TRBV6-3 to TRBJ2-7; D is undetermined. This CDR3 contains 13 residues. Per the germline V gene, CDR1 is MNHEY and CDR2 is SVGEGT. Trimming removed 4 bases from V and 1 base from J, with 8 bases in between.

This clonotype turned up a few times. The chain employs TRBV5-5 and TRBJ1-1; D is undetermined. Trimming took 3 bases from V and 1 from J, leaving 7 bases between them. CDR1 is SGHKS and CDR2 is YYEKEE in the germline V gene (reference sequence). The CDR3 has 13 residues. This CDR3 reads CASSSFENTEAFF. The DNA of the CDR3 is TGTGCCAGCAGCTCATTCGAGAACACTGAAGCTTTCTTT.

The chain combines TRBV27 with TRBJ2-1; 7 positions match TRBD2. With V trimmed by 0 bases and J by 4 bases, 9 bases remained unmatched. The CDR3 is 17 residues long. Germline V gives CDR1 MNHEY, CDR2 SMNVEV (reference sequence). The CDR3 DNA is TGTGCCAGCAGTTTATCGAATCTAGCGGCTAATTACAATGAGCAGTTCTTC. It is translated as CASSLSNLAANYNEQFF.

This clonotype was detected many times. The J gene is TRBJ1-2, the V gene TRBV29-1; 8 bases align to TRBD1. The CDR3 runs to 14 residues. The germline CDR1 and CDR2 sequences are SQVTM and ANQGSEA. The junction had 13 bases not matched to a gene; V was cut back by 7 bases and J by 6 bases. CDR3 sequence reads: CSAQTGTGLDGYTF. The CDR3 nucleotides are TGCAGCGCCCAAACCGGGACAGGTTTGGATGGCTACACCTTC. Variable domain in full (rest from reference TRBV29-1 and TRBJ1-2): SAVISQKPSRDICQRGTSLTIQCQVDSQVTMMFWYRQQPGQSLTLIATANQGSEATYESGFVIDKFPISRPNLTFSTLTVSNMSPEDSSIYLCSAQTGTGLDGYTFGSGTRLTVV.

This clonotype has a handful of counts. The chain couples TRBV12-3 or TRBV12-4 to TRBJ2-7, with unresolved D. V lost 3 bases to trimming and J lost 2 bases, with 8 bases between them. The CDR3 length is 13 residues. CDR3: CASSFAGAYEQYF. The CDR3 DNA reads TGTGCCAGCAGTTTCGCCGGAGCCTACGAGCAGTACTTC.

A word on this clonotype: Possible read error: a much larger clone is one base away. The chain joins TRBV7-9 to TRBJ2-1; tentatively, D is TRBD2 (5 bases). The V gene lost 0 bases and the J gene lost 4 bases, with 16 bases spanning the gap. Germline CDR1 and CDR2: SEHNR and FQNEAQ (reference sequence). CDR3 length equals 17 residues. The CDR3 DNA follows: TGTGCCAGCAGCTTAGCGCTTCGTTTGGAGGCTTACAATGAGCAGTTCTTC. It yields the protein CASSLALRLEAYNEQFF. The variable domain in full, completed from reference TRBV7-9 and TRBJ2-1, reads DTGVSQNPRHKITKRGQNVTFRCDPISEHNRLYWYRQTLGQGPEFLTYFQNEAQLEKSRLLSDRFSAERPKGSFSTLEIQRTEQGDSAMYLCASSLALRLEAYNEQFFGPGTRLTVL.

This clonotype was counted at least ten times. The V call is TRBV4-1, the J call TRBJ1-6; a possible D gene is TRBD1 (6 bases). The V gene lost 1 base and the J gene lost 3 bases, with 10 bases spanning the gap. The CDR3 is 16 amino acids. CDR1 and CDR2 (germline): MGHRA, YSYEKL. CDR3: CASSQVPRGYNSPLHF. CDR3 nucleotide sequence: TGCGCCAGCAGCCAAGTTCCCAGGGGCTATAATTCACCCCTCCACTTT.

The chain employs TRBV29-1 and TRBJ1-2; 7 nucleotides align to TRBD1. Germline assignment: CDR1 SQVTM and CDR2 ANQGSEA. J lost 4 bases, V lost 8 bases, and 7 bases had no gene match. The CDR3 sequence is 12 residues long. CDR3 in DNA: TGCAGCATCCCGGGACAGACCTATGGCTACACCTTC. It specifies CSIPGQTYGYTF.

This clonotype was found a few times. The V call is TRBV11-2, the J call TRBJ1-5, with 8 bases lining up with TRBD1. The germline V gene encodes CDR1 SGHAT and CDR2 FQNNGV. CDR3 length: 14 amino acids. Unmatched junction bases numbered 1, after V lost 6 bases and J lost 0 bases. CDR3 residues: CASSGQGSNQPQHF. The DNA of the CDR3 is TGTGCCAGCAGTGGACAGGGTAGCAATCAGCCCCAGCATTTT.

The sample holds many counts of this clonotype. The rearrangement joins TRBV12-3 or TRBV12-4 to TRBJ2-2; D is ambiguous. This CDR3 has 12 residues. The ends were cut back, 4 bases at V and 7 bases at J, with 7 bases in the middle. The CDR3 DNA follows: TGTGCCAGCAGTTCTCTCGACGGGGAGCTGTTTTTT. This sequence encodes CASSSLDGELFF.

This clonotype was observed many times. The genes are TRBV24-1 and TRBJ2-3; 7 bases agree with TRBD1. Germline CDR1 is KGHDR and CDR2 is SFDVKD. This CDR3 spans 13 amino acids. Losses at the gene ends were 9 bases for V and 0 bases for J; bases not matched to a gene: 2. For the CDR3, the DNA is TGTGCCACCCAGACAGGGAGCACAGATACGCAGTATTTT. It translates to CATQTGSTDTQYF.

V is TRBV14 and J is TRBJ1-2; TRBD1 matches at 10 bases. Trimming took 4 bases from V and 3 from J; bases not matched to a gene: 5. Per the germline V gene, CDR1 is SGHDN and CDR2 is FVKESK. The CDR3 has 15 amino acids. Here the CDR3 DNA reads TGTGCCAGCAGCCGGACCGGGACAGGGGACTATGGCTACACCTTC. Its translation is CASSRTGTGDYGYTF.

There are many counts of this clonotype. V usage is TRBV7-9 and J usage is TRBJ2-2, with D perhaps TRBD1 or TRBD2 (6 bases each). In germline, CDR1 is SEHNR, CDR2 FQNEAQ (reference sequence). The CDR3 is 15 residues long. Trimming removed 3 bases at V and 5 bases at J, with 13 bases between. The CDR3 DNA reads as TGTGCCAGCAGCTTCGACGTAGGGGGGACCGGGGAGCTGTTTTTT. Translating it yields CASSFDVGGTGELFF.

The sample holds many counts of this clonotype. The chain has TRBV7-2 and TRBJ2-3; no clear D gene. V was clipped by 8 bases and J by 7 bases, with 10 bases between them. The CDR3 consists of 11 residues. Germline CDR1 SGHTA, CDR2 FQGNSA. In DNA form, the CDR3 reads TGTGCCAGCGGCCTTGATTATACGCAGTATTTT. Translating it yields CASGLDYTQYF.

This clonotype came up a few times. The chain employs TRBV5-4 and TRBJ2-5, with D unclear. Trimming took 3 bases from V and 1 from J, leaving 10 bases between them. Germline V CDR1 and CDR2: SGHNT, YYREEE (reference sequence). The CDR3 covers 14 residues. The CDR3 DNA sequence: TGTGCCAGCAGCTCCCCGGGTTTCCAAGAGACCCAGTACTTC. Protein: CASSSPGFQETQYF.

This clonotype appeared a few times. This chain links TRBV4-1 with TRBJ2-7, with D perhaps matching TRBD2 (5 bases). The CDR3 runs 15 residues. V was cut by 0 bases and J by 3 bases, with 12 bases left in between. The V gene's germline CDR1 is MGHRA and CDR2 YSYEKL. CDR3: CASSQDPQGLYEQYF. CDR3 DNA: TGCGCCAGCAGCCAAGACCCCCAAGGACTCTACGAGCAGTACTTC.

V gene TRBV7-9 combines with J gene TRBJ2-5; D call uncertain. From germline, CDR1 is SEHNR and CDR2 FQNEAQ (reference sequence). Deletions cut 1 base from V and 5 bases from J, with 8 bases between. The CDR3 is made up of 13 amino acids. The chain's CDR3 is CASSLGRRETQYF. DNA of the CDR3: TGTGCCAGCAGCTTAGGACGAAGGGAGACCCAGTACTTC.

This clonotype was seen repeatedly, ten times or more. The J gene is TRBJ1-1, the V gene TRBV5-6; D is ambiguous. Trimming left V 1 base short and J 1 base short, with 5 bases between. The CDR3 loop spans 13 amino acids. Germline V gene sequence: CDR1 SGHDT, CDR2 YYEEEE. CDR3 DNA: TGTGCCAGCAGCTTGACGGCGAACACTGAAGCTTTCTTT. This gives the protein CASSLTANTEAFF. Using reference TRBV5-6 and TRBJ1-1 for the parts outside the CDR3, the full variable domain is DAGVTQSPTHLIKTRGQQVTLRCSPKSGHDTVSWYQQALGQGPQFIFQYYEEEERQRGNFPDRFSGHQFPNYSSELNVNALLLGDSALYLCASSLTANTEAFFGQGTRLTVV.

This chain uses TRBV20-1 with TRBJ2-7; 9 bases line up with TRBD1. The CDR3 loop spans 13 amino acids. Per the germline V gene, CDR1 is DFQATT and CDR2 is SNEGSKA (reference sequence). The trim removed 0 bases at V and 3 bases at J, leaving 0 bases unmatched. The CDR3 region has the DNA TGCAGTGCTAGAGAGACAGGGGGCTACGAGCAGTACTTC. Translation gives CSARETGGYEQYF.

V gene TRBV4-1 combines with J gene TRBJ2-7, with 8 bases fitting TRBD1. Germline V gene sequence: CDR1 MGHRA, CDR2 YSYEKL. CDR3 length equals 15 residues. J lost 2 bases, V lost 4 bases, and 7 bases had no gene match. Written as DNA, the CDR3 is TGCGCCAGCAGCCCCCTGGGACAGGTCCCCTACGAGCAGTACTTC. Translating it yields CASSPLGQVPYEQYF.

The table lists this clonotype with many counts. V and J are TRBV5-1 and TRBJ1-1, with a weak D call TRBD1 (5 bases). V was cut by 4 bases and J by 1 base, with 5 bases left in between. The germline V gene has CDR1 SGHRS and CDR2 YFSETQ. The CDR3 extends over 12 amino acids. In nucleotides, the CDR3 is TGCGCCAGCAGCCAGGGGAACACTGAAGCTTTCTTT. Its translation is CASSQGNTEAFF.

This clonotype was seen a few times. The genes are TRBV2 and TRBJ1-5, with D unclear. CDR3 length: 16 amino acids. Per the germline V gene, CDR1 is SNHLY and CDR2 is FYNNEI. The V end lost 2 bases, the J end lost 1 base, and 12 bases lay between the germline ends. The CDR3 here is CASSERGYGSNQPQHF. DNA for the CDR3: TGTGCCAGCAGTGAACGGGGATATGGGAGCAATCAGCCCCAGCATTTT.